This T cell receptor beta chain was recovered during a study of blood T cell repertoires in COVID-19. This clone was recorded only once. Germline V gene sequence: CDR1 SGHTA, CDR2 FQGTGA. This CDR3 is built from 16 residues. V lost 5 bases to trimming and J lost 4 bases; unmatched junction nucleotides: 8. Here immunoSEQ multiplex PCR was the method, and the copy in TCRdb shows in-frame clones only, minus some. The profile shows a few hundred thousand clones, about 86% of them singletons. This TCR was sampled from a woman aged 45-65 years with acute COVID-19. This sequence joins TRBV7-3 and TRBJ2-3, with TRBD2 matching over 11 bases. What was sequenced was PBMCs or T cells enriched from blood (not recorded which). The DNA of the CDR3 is TGTGCCAGCAGCCTCTTAGCGGGAGGGTCAGCAGATACGCAGTATTTT. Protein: CASSLLAGGSADTQYF. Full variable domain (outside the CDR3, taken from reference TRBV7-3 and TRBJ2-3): GAGVSQTPSNKVTEKGKYVELRCDPISGHTALYWYRQSLGQGPEFLIYFQGTGAADDSGLPNDRFFAVRPEGSVSTLKIQRTERGDSAVYLCASSLLAGGSADTQYFGPGTRLTVL.